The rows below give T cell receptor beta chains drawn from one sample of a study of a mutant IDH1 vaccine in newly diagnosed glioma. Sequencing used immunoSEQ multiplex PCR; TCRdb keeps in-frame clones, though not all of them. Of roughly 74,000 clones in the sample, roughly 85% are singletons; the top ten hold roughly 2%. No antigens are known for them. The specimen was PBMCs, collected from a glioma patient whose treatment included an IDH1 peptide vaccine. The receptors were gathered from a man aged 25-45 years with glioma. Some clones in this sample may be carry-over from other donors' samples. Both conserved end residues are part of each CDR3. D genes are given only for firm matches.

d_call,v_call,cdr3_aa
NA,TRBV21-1,CASSNGRQSKETQYF
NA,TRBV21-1,CASSKVQVGGMVETQYF
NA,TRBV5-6,CASSLTGYHGYTF
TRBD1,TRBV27,CASSLFSSPGQGNLNTEAFF
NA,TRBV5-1,CASSLDPAGEQYF
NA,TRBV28,CASSSGPSPNYGYTF
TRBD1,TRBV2,CASGGTGQETQYF
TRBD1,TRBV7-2,CASSFGQGDEQYF
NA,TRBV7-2,CASSLVYRSNTEAFF
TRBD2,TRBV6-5,CASRRAGPRNEQFF
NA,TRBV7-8,CASSRRGGTSTDTQYF
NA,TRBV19,CASSLTPFDFSGANVLTF
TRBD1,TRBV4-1,CASSQPTGGHYGYTF
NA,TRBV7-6,CASSPGAYGYTF
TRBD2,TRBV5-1,CASSFVAGVRETQYF
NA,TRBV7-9,CASSLAGANEKLFF
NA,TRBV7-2,CASSYPGSDTQYF
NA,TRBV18,CASSFEIQETQYF
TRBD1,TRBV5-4,CASSSGTGSGTF
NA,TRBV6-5,CASSSTGSETQYF
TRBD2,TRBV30,CACEAGGSTYEQYF
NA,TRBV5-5,CASKTGRATGANVLTF
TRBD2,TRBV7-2,CASSLQLAGAQSETQYF
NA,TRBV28,CASSFQVYSNQPQHF
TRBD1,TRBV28,CASSSPGTGPNQPQHF
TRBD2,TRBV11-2,CASSVTSGPQETQYF
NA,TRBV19,CASTSASSTDTQYF
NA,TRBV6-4,CASIPLWGLRETQYF
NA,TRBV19,CASSVDRDGNEAFF
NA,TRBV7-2,CASSLRYTGELFF
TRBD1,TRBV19,CASSVQTGDGYTF
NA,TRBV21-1,CASSKAKREGIHEQYF
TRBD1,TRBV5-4,CASSRSGTATRNSPLHF
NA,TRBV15,CATSLDRGWDEKLFF
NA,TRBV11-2,CASSGQDTGELFF
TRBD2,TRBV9,CASSVTGGGGGELFF
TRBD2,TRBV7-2,CASSTLATSTQQYF
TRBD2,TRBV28,CASSLGLAGIVGELFF
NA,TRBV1,CTSTDGNQPQHF
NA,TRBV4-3,CASSQDGGGYYGYTF